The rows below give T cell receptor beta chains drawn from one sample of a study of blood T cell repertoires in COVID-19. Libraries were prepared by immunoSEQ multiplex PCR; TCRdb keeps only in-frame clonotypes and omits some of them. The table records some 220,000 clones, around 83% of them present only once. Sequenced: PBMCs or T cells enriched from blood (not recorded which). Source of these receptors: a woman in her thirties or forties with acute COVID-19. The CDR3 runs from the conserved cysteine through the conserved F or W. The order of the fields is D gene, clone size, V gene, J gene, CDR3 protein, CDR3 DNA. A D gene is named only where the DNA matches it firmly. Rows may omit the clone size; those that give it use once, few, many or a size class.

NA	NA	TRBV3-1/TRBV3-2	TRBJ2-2	CASSRLEAAGELFF	TGTGCCAGCAGTCGTCTAGAGGCAGCCGGGGAGCTGTTTTTT
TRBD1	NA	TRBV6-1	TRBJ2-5	CASSDGQGLVATQYF	TGTGCCAGCAGTGATGGACAGGGACTTGTAGCGACCCAGTACTTC
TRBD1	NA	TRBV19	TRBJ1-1	CASMKGADPRAEAFF	TGTGCCAGTATGAAGGGGGCGGACCCGAGAGCTGAAGCTTTCTTT
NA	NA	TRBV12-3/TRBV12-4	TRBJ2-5	CASSWTEKETQYF	TGTGCCAGCAGTTGGACTGAAAAAGAGACCCAGTACTTC
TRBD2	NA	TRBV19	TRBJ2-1	CASSWTSGDYNEQFF	TGTGCCAGTAGTTGGACTAGCGGGGACTACAATGAGCAGTTCTTC
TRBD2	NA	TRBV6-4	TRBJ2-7	CASSDPREGGNEQYF	TGTGCCAGCAGTGACCCCCGGGAGGGTGGGAACGAGCAGTACTTC
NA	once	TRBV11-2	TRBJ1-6	CASSFWGQNSPLHF	TGTGCCAGCAGCTTCTGGGGGCAGAATTCACCCCTCCACTTT
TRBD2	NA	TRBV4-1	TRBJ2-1	CASSQDGVAGVTEQFF	TGCGCCAGCAGCCAAGATGGGGTAGCGGGAGTAACTGAGCAGTTCTTC
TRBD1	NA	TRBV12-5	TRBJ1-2	CASGFGTGGNSNYGYTF	TGTGCTAGTGGTTTCGGGACAGGGGGCAATTCTAACTATGGCTACACCTTC
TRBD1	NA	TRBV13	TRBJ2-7	CASSSGTGSHEQYF	TGTGCCAGCAGCTCCGGGACAGGGTCTCACGAGCAGTACTTC
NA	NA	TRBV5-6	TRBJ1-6	CASSPLYGGPNSPLHF	TGTGCCAGCAGCCCACTATACGGGGGGCCTAATTCACCCCTCCACTTT
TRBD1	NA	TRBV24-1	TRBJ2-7	CATSALTGGEQYF	TGTGCCACCAGTGCCTTGACAGGGGGCGAGCAGTACTTC
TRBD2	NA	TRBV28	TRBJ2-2	CASGLVGTGELFF	TGTGCCAGTGGACTAGTTGGAACCGGGGAGCTGTTTTTT